The clone carrying this TCR beta chain has a handful of counts. Its matching antigen is unknown. This sample was taken from a study of identical twins. Overall study findings and caveats: Low generation probability was overrepresented in out-of-frame alpha sequences shared by twins.

MiXCR was run by TCRdb on the 5' RACE reads, yielding one entry per CDR3 protein. In the table there are about 500,000 distinct CDR3 sequences, roughly an eighth of which are singletons. The CDR3 consists of 12 residues. The V end lost 6 bases, the J end lost 7 bases, and 9 bases lay between the germline ends. The germline CDR1 and CDR2 sequences are SGHNT and YENEEA. The same sample was also studied in work on yellow fever vaccine responses in identical twins. That publication notes: Vaccine-induced T cell responses in twins were reportedly observed to appear partly convergent, partly personalized.

Source material: CD4+ T cells sorted from blood. V gene TRBV11-3 combines with J gene TRBJ2-2; no definite D call. This clonotype originated in a young woman in good health. CDR3 bases: TGTGCCAGCAGAAAAGGCGTCGGGGAGCTGTTTTTT. Residues: CASRKGVGELFF.